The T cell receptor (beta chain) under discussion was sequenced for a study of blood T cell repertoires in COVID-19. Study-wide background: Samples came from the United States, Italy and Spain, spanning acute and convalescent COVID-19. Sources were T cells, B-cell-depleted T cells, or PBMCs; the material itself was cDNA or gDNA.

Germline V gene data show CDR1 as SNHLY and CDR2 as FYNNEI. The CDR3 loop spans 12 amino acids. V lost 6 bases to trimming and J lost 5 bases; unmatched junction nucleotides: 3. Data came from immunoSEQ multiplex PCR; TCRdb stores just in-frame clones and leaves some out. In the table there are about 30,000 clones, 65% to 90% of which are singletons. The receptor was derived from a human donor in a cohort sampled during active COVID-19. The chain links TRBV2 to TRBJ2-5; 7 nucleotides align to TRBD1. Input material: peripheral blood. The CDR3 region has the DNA TGTGCCAGCAGGACAGGGAGTGAGACCCAGTACTTC. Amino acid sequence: CASRTGSETQYF. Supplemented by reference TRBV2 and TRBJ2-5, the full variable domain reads EPEVTQTPSHQVTQMGQEVILRCVPISNHLYFYWYRQILGQKVEFLVSFYNNEISEKSEIFDDQFSVERPDGSNFTLKIRSTKLEDSAMYFCASRTGSETQYFGPGTRLLVL.